This T cell receptor beta chain was identified in a study of CD8 T cells in Susac syndrome. The CDR3 covers 15 residues. Germline V CDR1 and CDR2: SQVTM, ANQGSEA. The V segment lost 1 base and the J segment 6 bases; nucleotides outside the gene matches: 7. RNA amounts of about 0.5 to 1 ug underwent reverse transcription with random hexamers. TCRdb re-analysed the immunoSEQ multiplex PCR reads in MiXCR, keeping a single row per CDR3 protein. The data hold 150,000 to 200,000 distinct CDR3 sequences, with roughly 95% observed a single time. This clonotype was seen just once. The V call is TRBV29-1, the J call TRBJ2-1, with 9 bases that match TRBD2. Source material: CD4+ T cells from PBMCs. The TCR sequence derives from a human donor with multiple sclerosis. In DNA form, the CDR3 reads TGCAGCGTTGAAGGGGGGCTAGCGGGAACCAATGAGCAGTTCTTC. As protein: CSVEGGLAGTNEQFF.